The 13 T cell receptor beta chains presented below share a single source sample, sequenced in a study of Ad26.COV2.S vaccination and SARS-CoV-2 variants. Sequencing was performed with immunoSEQ multiplex PCR; in TCRdb, only in-frame clones are kept and a portion is missing. The sample yields more than 120,000 clones, roughly 89% seen once. The sample here was peripheral blood, taken after recovery from COVID-19. These receptor sequences come from a human donor who had recovered from COVID-19.

The rearrangement joins TRBV6-5 to TRBJ1-6, with D possibly TRBD1 on 6 matching bases. Germline values: CDR1 MNHEY, CDR2 SVGAGI. V was pared by 5 bases and J by 10 bases, with 12 bases between. The CDR3 runs 13 residues. The CDR3 is CASSPSGESPLHF. The CDR3, as DNA: TGTGCCAGCAGTCCCTCAGGGGAGTCACCCCTCCACTTT.

The chain links TRBV19 to TRBJ1-5, with D possibly matching TRBD1 (5 bases). CDR1 is LNHDA, CDR2 SQIVND, per germline (reference sequence). The CDR3 has 13 amino acids. Trimming shortened V by 5 bases and J by 7 bases, and 12 bases separated the two germline ends. The CDR3 region is CASSLGGSQPQHF. The DNA of the CDR3 is TGTGCCAGTAGTTTGGGGGGGAGCCAGCCCCAGCATTTT.

V usage is TRBV18 and J usage is TRBJ1-1, with 7 bases lining up with TRBD1. The J segment lost 3 bases and the V segment lost 2 bases, leaving 0 bases of the junction unmatched. CDR3 size: 13 residues. Germline V gene lookup returns CDR1 KGHSH and CDR2 LQKENI. CDR3 sequence reads: CASSPTGDTEAFF. The CDR3 DNA reads as TGTGCCAGCTCACCAACAGGGGACACTGAAGCTTTCTTT.

The chain combines TRBV7-9 with TRBJ2-7, with D hard to call. Trimming shortened V by 2 bases and J by 0 bases, and 8 bases separated the two germline ends. Germline values: CDR1 SEHNR, CDR2 FQNEAQ (reference sequence). The CDR3 loop spans 14 amino acids. CDR3 DNA: TGTGCCAGCAGCTTATTCCAGCACTCCTACGAGCAGTACTTC. The encoded protein is CASSLFQHSYEQYF.

The chain carries TRBV18 and TRBJ2-3; 7 bases agree with TRBD1. This CDR3 comprises 16 residues. J gave up 1 base and V 6 bases, and 10 bases lay outside the gene matches. Germline CDR1 is KGHSH and CDR2 is LQKENI. This CDR3 is CASSPGQPRGTDTQYF. In DNA, the CDR3 is TGTGCCAGCTCCCCGGGACAGCCTAGGGGCACAGATACGCAGTATTTT.

This clone was recorded at least ten times. The chain couples TRBV7-2 to TRBJ2-4; perhaps TRBD1 as D (6 bases). Germline values: CDR1 SGHTA, CDR2 FQGNSA. The V end lost 6 bases, the J end lost 5 bases, and 17 bases lay between the germline ends. The CDR3 loop spans 15 amino acids. DNA for the CDR3: TGTGCCAGCAGTTATGGACCAGGGGCAGAAAACATTCAGTACTTC. Translated, it gives CASSYGPGAENIQYF.

In its sample, this clone was seen a few times. Relative to the germline gene, one junction end is altered; a read error may explain this. V is TRBV13 and J is TRBJ1-1, with D possibly being TRBD1 (6 bases). Looked up from germline, CDR1 is PRHDT and CDR2 is FYEKMQ (reference sequence). CDR3 length: 14 residues. CDR3 sequence: CASSLGQPGDWAFF. As DNA, the CDR3 is TGTGCCAGCAGCCTAGGGCAACCAGGGGATTGGGCTTTCTTT.

CDR3 loop: CASSLGEGRSYEQYF. Here the CDR3 DNA reads TGTGCCAGCAGCTTGGGAGAGGGGCGAAGCTACGAGCAGTACTTC. The chain carries TRBV7-9 and TRBJ2-7; D may be TRBD1 or TRBD2 (5 bases each). The CDR3 sequence is 15 residues long. Germline CDR1 SEHNR, CDR2 FQNEAQ (reference sequence). Deletions cut 3 bases from V and 3 bases from J, with 15 bases between.

This rearrangement joins TRBV11-2 to TRBJ1-5, with a tentative D call TRBD1 (6 bases). The ends were cut back, 4 bases at V and 6 bases at J, with 16 bases in the middle. The germline V gene encodes CDR1 SGHAT and CDR2 FQNNGV. The CDR3 consists of 15 residues. The CDR3 loop is CASSYSVGAGQPQHF. Here the CDR3 DNA reads TGTGCCAGCAGCTACTCAGTGGGGGCAGGTCAGCCCCAGCATTTT.

The chain couples TRBV14 to TRBJ2-6; possibly TRBD1 for D (5 bases). The CDR3 covers 17 residues. Germline V gene sequence: CDR1 SGHDN, CDR2 FVKESK. V was cut by 2 bases and J by 2 bases, with 13 bases left in between. The CDR3 DNA is TGTGCCAGCAGCCAATATGGGGCCAGGCCTGGGGCCAACGTCCTGACTTTC. It codes for CASSQYGARPGANVLTF.

This clone occurred once. This chain uses TRBV18 with TRBJ1-2; 12 bases agree with TRBD1. J was trimmed by 4 bases and V by 0 bases; bases with no gene match: 9. The CDR3 length is 18 residues. Germline assignment: CDR1 KGHSH and CDR2 LQKENI. The CDR3 DNA reads as TGTGCCAGCTCACCACCGGGGGACAGGGGGCAAGGGCGCTATGGCTACACCTTC. This encodes CASSPPGDRGQGRYGYTF.

The chain couples TRBV7-9 to TRBJ2-1; D may correspond to TRBD1 or TRBD2 (5 bases each). The CDR3 loop spans 14 amino acids. The germline gives CDR1 SEHNR, CDR2 FQNEAQ (reference sequence). V gave up 2 bases and J gave up 8 bases, with 13 bases separating them. The CDR3 sequence is CASSLQGVLHEQFF. Written as DNA, the CDR3 is TGTGCCAGCAGCTTACAGGGAGTACTCCATGAGCAGTTCTTC.

The chain combines TRBV27 with TRBJ2-1; 13 bases match TRBD2. The junction had 6 bases not matched to a gene; V was cut back by 7 bases and J by 6 bases. CDR1 is MNHEY, CDR2 SMNVEV, per germline (reference sequence). The CDR3 has 15 residues. CDR3 sequence (DNA): TGTGCCAGCAAACCGGGACTAGCGGGGATCAATGAGCAGTTCTTC. It is translated as CASKPGLAGINEQFF.